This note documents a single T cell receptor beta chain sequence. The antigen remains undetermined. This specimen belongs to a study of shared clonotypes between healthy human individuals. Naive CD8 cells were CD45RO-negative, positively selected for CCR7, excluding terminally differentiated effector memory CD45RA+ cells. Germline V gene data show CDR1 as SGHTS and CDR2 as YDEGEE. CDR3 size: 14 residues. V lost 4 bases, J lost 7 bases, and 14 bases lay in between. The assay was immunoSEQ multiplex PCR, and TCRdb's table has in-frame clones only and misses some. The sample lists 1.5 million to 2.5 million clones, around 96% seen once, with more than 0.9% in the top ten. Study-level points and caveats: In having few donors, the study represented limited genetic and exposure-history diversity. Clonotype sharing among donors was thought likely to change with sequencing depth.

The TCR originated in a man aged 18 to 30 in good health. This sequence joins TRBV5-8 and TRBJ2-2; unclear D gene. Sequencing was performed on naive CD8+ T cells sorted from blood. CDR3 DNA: TGTGCCAGCAGCCTGGAACCTGCGGACGGGGAGCTGTTTTTT. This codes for CASSLEPADGELFF.